The clone carrying this T cell receptor beta chain was observed many times. Its antigen remains unidentified. The record originates from a study of T cell repertoires in cytomegalovirus infection. At the level of the study: Evidence of both CMV infection and a matching HLA type came from public TCR beta signatures. Study-level findings and limits: Carriers of CMV plus the relevant HLA were identified by cumulative public TCR beta family frequency. It was HLA-C-restricted CMV-specific TCR beta clonotypes that dominated the response ex vivo.

From the reads, TCRdb called clonotypes with MiXCR, one entry per CDR3 protein. The sample records about 200,000 distinct CDR3 sequences, 8% to 10% being singletons. V lost 0 bases and J lost 3, with 6 bases in between. The CDR3 totals 14 residues. Per the germline V gene, CDR1 is ENHRY and CDR2 is SYGVKD. Input material: PBMCs. This chain uses TRBV10-3 with TRBJ1-5; D uncertain. This clonotype was sampled from a human donor in good health (CMV status not recorded). Some clones in this sample may be carry-over from other donors' samples. CDR3 DNA: TGTGCCATCAGTGAGTCGAGGGACAATCAGCCCCAGCATTTT. It codes for CAISESRDNQPQHF.